These 19 T cell receptor beta chains originate from one sample sequenced in a study of blood T cell repertoires in COVID-19. Generated by immunoSEQ multiplex PCR, the TCRdb table keeps only in-frame clones and is missing some. The sample includes over 200,000 clones, about 88% of them seen just once. Sequencing was done on a sample of peripheral blood. These receptors were taken from a man in his 60s who had recovered from COVID-19.

The chain links TRBV5-1 to TRBJ2-3, with 7 nucleotides matching TRBD2. With 4 bases clipped from V and 6 bases from J, the junction kept 8 bases outside the gene matches. CDR1 is SGHRS and CDR2 is YFSETQ in the germline V gene. The CDR3 spans 14 residues. DNA of the CDR3: TGCGCCAGCAGCCCCCGGGACTACCGGGATACGCAGTATTTT. Its protein product is CASSPRDYRDTQYF.

The V gene is TRBV7-3, the J gene TRBJ2-5, with D possibly being TRBD2 (6 bases). The CDR3 length is 16 residues. V was clipped by 5 bases and J by 3 bases, with 19 bases between them. CDR1 and CDR2 (germline): SGHTA, FQGTGA. CDR3 in amino acids: CASSPKGGEVKETQYF. The CDR3 bases are TGTGCCAGCAGCCCGAAGGGCGGGGAGGTCAAAGAGACCCAGTACTTC.

V usage is TRBV24-1 and J usage is TRBJ2-7; 11 bases map to TRBD2. Germline values: CDR1 KGHDR, CDR2 SFDVKD. CDR3 length: 15 amino acids. The V gene end was trimmed by 3 bases and the J gene end by 12 bases; junction bases not matched to a gene: 12. The CDR3 loop is CATSDPWASGGRLYF. CDR3 DNA: TGTGCCACCAGTGATCCTTGGGCTAGCGGGGGGCGCCTGTACTTC.

The rearrangement joins TRBV7-2 to TRBJ1-1; 9 bases agree with TRBD1. Germline V lookup: CDR1 SGHTA, CDR2 FQGNSA. The CDR3 is 14 residues long. Trimming removed 5 bases from V and 2 bases from J; junction bases left unmatched: 3. The CDR3 sequence is CASSLDRGNTEAFF. The CDR3 DNA sequence: TGTGCCAGCAGCCTGGACAGGGGAAACACTGAAGCTTTCTTT.

V usage is TRBV9 and J usage is TRBJ2-5, with TRBD2 identical over 13 bases. From germline, CDR1 is SGDLS and CDR2 YYNGEE. The CDR3 is made up of 18 amino acids. V dropped 0 bases and J dropped 2; count of bases not matched to a gene: 7. CDR3 sequence: CASSVAGLAGVVQETQYF. The CDR3 region has the DNA TGTGCCAGCAGCGTAGCTGGACTAGCGGGGGTGGTTCAAGAGACCCAGTACTTC.

CDR3 DNA sequence: TGCAGCGTTGGGAGTATCGGCGAAAAACTGTTTTTT. Residues: CSVGSIGEKLFF. V usage is TRBV29-1 and J usage is TRBJ1-4; D remains unclear. V lost 4 bases and J 8 bases, leaving 11 bases between the germline ends. CDR1 SQVTM and CDR2 ANQGSEA come from the germline V gene. The CDR3 length is 12 residues.

The gene calls are TRBV3-1 (or the pseudogene TRBV3-2) and TRBJ1-1; the D gene is possibly TRBD1 (5 bases). Germline V CDR1 and CDR2: LGHDT, YNNKEL (reference sequence). The ends were cut back, 1 base at V and 2 bases at J, with 8 bases in the middle. There are 14 residues in the CDR3. Here the CDR3 DNA reads TGTGCCAGCAGCCAAGGGACAATCAACACTGAAGCTTTCTTT. Its protein is CASSQGTINTEAFF.

The J gene is TRBJ2-1, the V gene TRBV7-6, with 11 bases matching TRBD2. Trimming removed 3 bases from V and 8 bases from J; junction bases left unmatched: 12. This CDR3 comprises 17 residues. CDR1 SGHVS and CDR2 FNYEAQ come from the germline V gene. In nucleotides, the CDR3 is TGTGCCAGCAGCTTTCCACCCCGACTAGCGGGGCCGGATGAGCAGTTCTTC. This sequence encodes CASSFPPRLAGPDEQFF.

The V and J genes are TRBV14 and TRBJ1-1, with unresolved D. From germline, CDR1 is SGHDN and CDR2 FVKESK. This CDR3 is built from 14 residues. Trimming pared 4 bases from V and 0 bases from J, leaving 9 bases between. CDR3 region: CASSRSGMNTEAFF. The CDR3 DNA follows: TGTGCCAGCAGCCGCTCAGGCATGAACACTGAAGCTTTCTTT.

This clone was counted once. The chain carries TRBV7-2 and TRBJ2-3, with 7 bases that match TRBD2. Germline V CDR1 and CDR2: SGHTA, FQGNSA. The J segment lost 0 bases and the V segment lost 4 bases, leaving 4 bases of the junction unmatched. The CDR3 totals 15 residues. The CDR3: CASSSGTISTDTQYF. CDR3 DNA: TGTGCCAGCAGCTCCGGGACTATTAGCACAGATACGCAGTATTTT.

The gene calls are TRBV11-2 and TRBJ2-3; the D gene is possibly TRBD2 (6 bases). This CDR3 is 14 amino acids long. V was cut by 3 bases and J by 0 bases, with 7 bases left in between. The V gene's germline CDR1 is SGHAT and CDR2 FQNNGV. For the CDR3, the DNA is TGTGCCAGCAGCTTCGCGGGGAGCACAGATACGCAGTATTTT. Translating gives CASSFAGSTDTQYF.

The CDR3 nucleotides read TGTGCCAGCAGCTTAGAGATCAGGGGTTCACCCCTCCACTTT. This sequence encodes CASSLEIRGSPLHF. The rearrangement uses TRBV7-6 and TRBJ1-6, with D perhaps matching TRBD1 (6 bases). The CDR3 has 14 residues. In germline, CDR1 is SGHVS, CDR2 FNYEAQ. V lost 1 base and J 9 bases, leaving 10 bases between the germline ends.

This clone was seen once. The V call is TRBV6-2 or TRBV6-3, the J call TRBJ2-5; 15 bases fit TRBD2. This CDR3 comprises 18 residues. Germline CDR1 MNHEY, CDR2 SVGEGT. The junction had 12 bases not matched to a gene; V was cut back by 5 bases and J by 5 bases. The CDR3 DNA reads TGTGCCAGCAGTCGCCGGACTAGCGGGGGGGCCTGGGTGGAGACCCAGTACTTC. Residues: CASSRRTSGGAWVETQYF.

The rearrangement links TRBV24-1 to TRBJ2-7; tentative D call: TRBD2 (6 bases). The V gene lost 4 bases and the J gene lost 0 bases, with 15 bases spanning the gap. The CDR3 has 16 residues. CDR1 and CDR2 (germline): KGHDR, SFDVKD. The CDR3 DNA follows: TGTGCCACCAGTGAAGCCGGGACTCGCAGCTCCTACGAGCAGTACTTC. This sequence encodes CATSEAGTRSSYEQYF.

Of note for this clone: One junction end disagrees with the germline gene, perhaps due to a read error. This chain connects TRBV27 to TRBJ2-6, with 9 bases lining up with TRBD1. Germline V gene sequence: CDR1 MNHEY, CDR2 SMNVEV (reference sequence). The CDR3 totals 16 residues. The CDR3 sequence: CASRGTGRSGANVLTF. The DNA for the CDR3 is TGTGCGAGCAGGGGGACAGGGAGATCTGGGGCCAACGTCCTGACTTTC.

The chain uses TRBV29-1 and TRBJ1-2, with a tentative D call TRBD1 (6 bases). Trimming removed 5 bases from V and 0 bases from J, with 10 bases in between. This CDR3 spans 13 amino acids. The germline V gene has CDR1 SQVTM and CDR2 ANQGSEA. This CDR3 reads CSVWTAANYGYTF. CDR3 sequence (DNA): TGCAGCGTTTGGACAGCAGCTAACTATGGCTACACCTTC.

The rearrangement uses TRBV15 and TRBJ2-2, with TRBD1 as a possible D gene (6 bases). The length of the CDR3 is 15 residues. V was cut by 1 base and J by 5 bases, with 11 bases left in between. Germline-derived CDR1 and CDR2 are LNHNV and YYDKDF (reference sequence). The CDR3 DNA follows: TGTGCCACCAGCAGAGCAGGGACACCTACCGGGGAGCTGTTTTTT. Translated: CATSRAGTPTGELFF.

This clone was counted a single time. The chain carries TRBV19 and TRBJ2-3, with D possibly matching TRBD1 (5 bases). V lost 1 base to trimming and J lost 1 base, with 12 bases between them. The germline gives CDR1 LNHDA, CDR2 SQIVND (reference sequence). The CDR3 spans 16 residues. Here the CDR3 DNA reads TGTGCCAGTAGTATAGGTTCGACAGTGGGCACAGATACGCAGTATTTT. It yields the protein CASSIGSTVGTDTQYF.

J is TRBJ2-1 and V is TRBV7-9, with D perhaps TRBD1 (6 bases). Germline V lookup: CDR1 SEHNR, CDR2 FQNEAQ (reference sequence). CDR3 length: 14 residues. The germline V and J ends were trimmed by 1 base and 8 bases, with 12 bases remaining between them. The CDR3, as DNA: TGTGCCAGCAGCTTAGTTGGGGACATGCATGAGCAGTTCTTC. It specifies CASSLVGDMHEQFF.